This entry concerns a single T cell receptor (beta chain). The antigen is unknown. Sequencing used immunoSEQ version 4 in survey mode. Using immunoSEQ multiplex PCR, the repertoire was profiled, and TCRdb retains in-frame clones only, with some absent. This table holds tens of thousands of clones, around 67% found once. The data belong to a study of persistence of HIV-infected CD4 T cells. Cells were stimulated with overlapping HIV-1 Gag 15-mer peptides. CD4+ T cells upregulating both CD40 ligand and CD69 were sorted as responding cells. Donors had undetectable plasma HIV-1 RNA, under 50 copies/mL, for 4+ years. This CDR3 is 15 amino acids long. Trimming removed 8 bases from V and 5 bases from J; junction bases left unmatched: 12. The germline V gene encodes CDR1 MNHEY and CDR2 SVGAGI.

Here the sequenced sample was CD4+ T cells sorted from PBMCs after roughly 18-hour stimulation, taken from a patient who received antiretroviral therapy. The chain is built from TRBV6-5 and TRBJ2-5; 9 bases agree with TRBD1. This TCR was recovered from an adult man with HIV who was CMV-seropositive. The CDR3 sequence is CASGRPTGGKETQYF. DNA for the CDR3: TGTGCCAGCGGTAGACCGACAGGGGGTAAGGAGACCCAGTACTTC.